Listed here are 2 T cell receptor beta chains from one sample, sequenced in a study of identifying expanded T cells in peripheral blood. Here immunoSEQ multiplex PCR was the method, and the copy in TCRdb shows in-frame clones only, minus some. This sample has about 91,000 clones, with around 89% found just once. Source material: blood. The receptors were sampled from a person aged 18-70 years in good health.

This clone was recorded a few times. V usage is TRBV5-1 and J usage is TRBJ2-3, with TRBD2 matching over 7 bases. The CDR3 loop spans 15 amino acids. Germline V lookup: CDR1 SGHRS, CDR2 YFSETQ. Trimming took 2 bases from V and 4 from J; bases not matched to a gene: 7. The CDR3 DNA reads as TGCGCCAGCAGCTTCATCTCCGGGGGGTCAGATACGCAGTATTTT. It is translated as CASSFISGGSDTQYF. The whole variable domain, remainder taken from reference TRBV5-1 and TRBJ2-3, is KAGVTQTPRYLIKTRGQQVTLSCSPISGHRSVSWYQQTPGQGLQFLFEYFSETQRNKGNFPGRFSGRQFSNSRSEMNVSTLELGDSALYLCASSFISGGSDTQYFGPGTRLTVL.

This chain connects TRBV28 to TRBJ1-5, with D unclear. The V gene lost 2 bases and the J gene lost 7 bases, with 0 bases spanning the gap. The CDR3 contains 10 residues. The V gene's germline CDR1 is MDHEN and CDR2 SYDVKM. CDR3 bases: TGTGCCAGCAGTTTACAGCCCCAGCATTTT. Protein: CASSLQPQHF.